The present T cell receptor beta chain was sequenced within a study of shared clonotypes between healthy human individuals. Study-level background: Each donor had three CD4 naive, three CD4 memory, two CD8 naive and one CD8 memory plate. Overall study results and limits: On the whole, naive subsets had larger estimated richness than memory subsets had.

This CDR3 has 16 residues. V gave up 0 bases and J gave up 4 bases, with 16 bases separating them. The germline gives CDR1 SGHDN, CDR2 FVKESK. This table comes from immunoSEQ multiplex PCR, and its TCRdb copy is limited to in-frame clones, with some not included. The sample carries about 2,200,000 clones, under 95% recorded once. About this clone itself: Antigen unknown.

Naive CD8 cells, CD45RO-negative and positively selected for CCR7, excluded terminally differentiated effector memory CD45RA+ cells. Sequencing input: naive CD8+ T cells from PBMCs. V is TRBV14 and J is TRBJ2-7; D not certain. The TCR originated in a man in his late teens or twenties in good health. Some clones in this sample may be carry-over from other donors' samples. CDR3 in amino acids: CASSQEPPMWPYEQYF. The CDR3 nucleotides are TGTGCCAGCAGCCAAGAACCCCCAATGTGGCCTTACGAGCAGTACTTC.